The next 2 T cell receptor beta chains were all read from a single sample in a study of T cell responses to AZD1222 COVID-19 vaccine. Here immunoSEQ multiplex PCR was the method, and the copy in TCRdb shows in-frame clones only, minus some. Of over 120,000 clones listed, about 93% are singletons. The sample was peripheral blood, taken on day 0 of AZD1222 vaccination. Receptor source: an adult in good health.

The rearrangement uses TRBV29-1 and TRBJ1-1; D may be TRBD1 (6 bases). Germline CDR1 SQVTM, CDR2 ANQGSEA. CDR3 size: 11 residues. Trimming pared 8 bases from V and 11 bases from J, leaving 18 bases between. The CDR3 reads CSTFRGGWAFF. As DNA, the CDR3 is TGCAGCACCTTTCGAGGGGGTTGGGCTTTCTTT.

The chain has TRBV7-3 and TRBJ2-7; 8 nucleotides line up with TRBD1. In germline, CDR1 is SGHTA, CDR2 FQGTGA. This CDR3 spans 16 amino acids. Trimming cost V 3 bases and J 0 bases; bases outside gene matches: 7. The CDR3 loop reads CASSFQGAVFSYEQYF. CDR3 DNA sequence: TGTGCCAGCAGCTTCCAGGGGGCGGTTTTCTCCTACGAGCAGTACTTC.